The clone carrying this T cell receptor (beta chain) was counted between two and nine times. Produced via immunoSEQ multiplex PCR; TCRdb's table is partial and in-frame only. The data hold 40,000 to 50,000 clones, with around 90% observed a single time. This sample is drawn from a study of T cell changes during pregnancy in multiple sclerosis. J gave up 7 bases and V 5 bases, and 8 bases lay outside the gene matches. The CDR3 length is 15 residues. Germline V lookup: CDR1 MGHRA, CDR2 YSYEKL. The TCR comes from a female donor in good health, enrolled as a control in a pregnancy study. The V and J genes are TRBV4-1 and TRBJ1-6, with 7 nucleotides matching TRBD1. Sequencing used CD4+ T cells from peripheral blood mononuclear cells, obtained after pregnancy. In DNA form, the CDR3 reads TGCGCCAGCAGCTACAGGGGACCCTGGAATTCACCCCTCCACTTT. This translates into CASSYRGPWNSPLHF.